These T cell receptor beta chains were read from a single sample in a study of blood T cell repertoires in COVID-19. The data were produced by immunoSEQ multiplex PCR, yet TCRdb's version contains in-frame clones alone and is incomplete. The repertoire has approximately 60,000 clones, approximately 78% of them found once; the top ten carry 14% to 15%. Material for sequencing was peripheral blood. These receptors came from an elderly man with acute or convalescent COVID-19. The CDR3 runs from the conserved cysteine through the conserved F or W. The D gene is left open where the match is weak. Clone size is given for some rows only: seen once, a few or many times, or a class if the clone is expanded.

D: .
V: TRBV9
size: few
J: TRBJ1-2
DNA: TGTGCCAGCAGCACCCCGGGGTACTATGGCTACACCTTC
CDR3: CASSTPGYYGYTF

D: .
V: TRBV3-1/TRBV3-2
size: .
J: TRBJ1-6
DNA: TGTGCCAGCAGCCGGGCAGGACTGACGAATTCACCCCTCCACTTT
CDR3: CASSRAGLTNSPLHF

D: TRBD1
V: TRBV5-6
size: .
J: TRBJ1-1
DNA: TGTGCCAGCAGCGGGGACAGGGGGCGCGGCACTGAAGCTTTCTTT
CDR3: CASSGDRGRGTEAFF

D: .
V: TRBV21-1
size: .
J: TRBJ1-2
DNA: TGTGCCAGCTCCGGGACAGGGCTTTGTGGCTACACCTTC
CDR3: CASSGTGLCGYTF

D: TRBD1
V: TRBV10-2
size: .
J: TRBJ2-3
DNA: TGCGCCAGCAGAGACCCGGGACAGGGACACCTGGGGACAGATACGCAGTATTTT
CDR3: CASRDPGQGHLGTDTQYF

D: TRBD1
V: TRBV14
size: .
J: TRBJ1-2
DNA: TGTGCCAGCAGCCTGCCGGGACAGGGTCACTATGGCTACACCTTC
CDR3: CASSLPGQGHYGYTF

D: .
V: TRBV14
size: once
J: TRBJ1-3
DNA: TGTGCCAGCAGCCAAGAACGAGCCCTAAACACCATATATTTT
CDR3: CASSQERALNTIYF

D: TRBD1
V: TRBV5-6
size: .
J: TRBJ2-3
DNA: TGTGCCAGCAGCTTGACAGGGGTGGGCACAGATACGCAGTATTTT
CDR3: CASSLTGVGTDTQYF

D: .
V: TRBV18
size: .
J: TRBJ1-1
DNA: TGTGCCAGCTCTTTAGCGGGGGGTAGCACTGAAGCTTTCTTT
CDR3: CASSLAGGSTEAFF

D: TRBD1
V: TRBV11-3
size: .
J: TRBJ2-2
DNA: TGTGCCAGCAGCCCAAACAGGGGAAACAACGGGGAGCTGTTTTTT
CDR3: CASSPNRGNNGELFF

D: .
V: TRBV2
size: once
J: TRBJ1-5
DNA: TGTGCCAGCAGTGAAATAATAGGGGAGCCCCAGCATTTT
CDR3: CASSEIIGEPQHF

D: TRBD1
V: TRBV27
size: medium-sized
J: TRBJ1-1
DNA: TGTGCCAGCAGCTATTACAGGGGGAACACTGAAGCTTTCTTT
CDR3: CASSYYRGNTEAFF

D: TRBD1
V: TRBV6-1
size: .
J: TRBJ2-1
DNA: TGTGCCAGCAGTGAGACAGGGACCATCTCACATGAGCAGTTCTTC
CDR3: CASSETGTISHEQFF

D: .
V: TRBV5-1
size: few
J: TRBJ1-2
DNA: TGCGCCAGCAGCGCCACTGCGACAGGATATGGCTACACCTTC
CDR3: CASSATATGYGYTF

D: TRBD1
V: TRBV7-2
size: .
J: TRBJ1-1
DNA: TGTGCCAGCAGCAGGGACAGCTTGAACACTGAAGCTTTCTTT
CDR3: CASSRDSLNTEAFF

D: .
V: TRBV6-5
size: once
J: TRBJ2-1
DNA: TGTGCCAGCAAGGTCTTACCTGGGCCCAATGAGCAGTTCTTC
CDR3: CASKVLPGPNEQFF

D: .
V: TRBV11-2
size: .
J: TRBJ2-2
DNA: TGTGCCAGCAGCCTAAGGACAGAAACGAACACCGGGGAGCTGTTTTTT
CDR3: CASSLRTETNTGELFF

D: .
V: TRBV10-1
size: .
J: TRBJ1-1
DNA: TGCGCCAGCAGTGACAGGACAGCCCCGAACACTGAAGCTTTCTTT
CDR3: CASSDRTAPNTEAFF

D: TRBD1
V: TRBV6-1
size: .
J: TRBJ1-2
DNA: TGTGCCAGCAGTGATTGGACAGGGAATGGCTACACCTTC
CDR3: CASSDWTGNGYTF

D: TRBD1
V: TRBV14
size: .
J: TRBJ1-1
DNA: TGTGCCAGCAGCCGCCGACAGGGAAGGACTGAAGCTTTCTTT
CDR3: CASSRRQGRTEAFF

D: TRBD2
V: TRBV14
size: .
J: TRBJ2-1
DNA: TGTGCCAGCAGCCCTTCGACGGCGCGGGGGATCTCCTACAATGAGCAGTTCTTC
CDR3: CASSPSTARGISYNEQFF

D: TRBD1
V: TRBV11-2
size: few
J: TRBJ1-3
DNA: TGTGCCAGCAGCGCCCAACAGGGGATGGTCGGAAACACCATATATTTT
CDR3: CASSAQQGMVGNTIYF

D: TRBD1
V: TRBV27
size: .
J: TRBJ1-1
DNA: TGTGCCAGCAGTTTCGGCCCAGGGACAGACAACACTGAAGCTTTCTTT
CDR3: CASSFGPGTDNTEAFF

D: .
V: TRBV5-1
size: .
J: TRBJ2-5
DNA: TGCGCCAGCAGCTTGGTGACAGAAAGGGGGACCCAGTACTTC
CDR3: CASSLVTERGTQYF

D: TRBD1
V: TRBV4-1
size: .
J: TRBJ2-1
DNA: TGCGCCAGCAGCCGAAGACAGGACAGGTACTACAATGAGCAGTTCTTC
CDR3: CASSRRQDRYYNEQFF

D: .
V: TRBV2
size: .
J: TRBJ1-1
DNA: TGTGCCAGCAGGAAAGAACCGACAGTCGTGAACACTGAAGCTTTCTTT
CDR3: CASRKEPTVVNTEAFF

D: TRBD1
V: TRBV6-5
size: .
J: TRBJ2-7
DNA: TGTGCCAGCAGTCCCCGGGACAGTTCCTACGAGCAGTACTTC
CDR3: CASSPRDSSYEQYF

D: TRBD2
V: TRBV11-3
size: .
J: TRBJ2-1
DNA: TGTGCCAGCAGCTCGGGACTAGACAATGAGCAGTTCTTC
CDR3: CASSSGLDNEQFF

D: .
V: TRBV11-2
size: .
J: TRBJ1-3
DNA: TGTGCCAGCAGCCCCTCCCCCCCGGGATCCATATATTTT
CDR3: CASSPSPPGSIYF

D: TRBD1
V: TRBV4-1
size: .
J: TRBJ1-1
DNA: TGCGCCAGCAGCCAGGGGACAGTGAACACTGAAGCTTTCTTT
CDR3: CASSQGTVNTEAFF

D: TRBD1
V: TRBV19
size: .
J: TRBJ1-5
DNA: TGTGCCACCACCCCCCGGGACAGGGGTAGCAATCAGCCCCAGCATTTT
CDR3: CATTPRDRGSNQPQHF

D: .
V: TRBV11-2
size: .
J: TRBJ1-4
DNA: TGTGCCAGCAGCCCCGGCGGTTCTGCAACTAATGAAAAACTGTTTTTT
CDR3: CASSPGGSATNEKLFF

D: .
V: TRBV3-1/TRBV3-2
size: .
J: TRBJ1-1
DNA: TGTGCCAGCAGCCAAGATTGGAGACAGATGAACACTGAAGCTTTCTTT
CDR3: CASSQDWRQMNTEAFF

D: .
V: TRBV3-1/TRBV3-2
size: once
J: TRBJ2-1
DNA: TGTGCCAGCAGCCAAGGTTCTGGCCAGTCTGGTGAGCAGTTCTTC
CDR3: CASSQGSGQSGEQFF

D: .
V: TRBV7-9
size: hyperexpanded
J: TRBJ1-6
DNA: TGTGCCAGCAGCGCTTACGGCCAGGGTGATAATTCACCCCTCCACTTT
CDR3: CASSAYGQGDNSPLHF

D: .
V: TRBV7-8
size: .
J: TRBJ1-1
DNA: TGTGCCAGCAGACCACTCAAAAACACTGAAGCTTTCTTT
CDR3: CASRPLKNTEAFF

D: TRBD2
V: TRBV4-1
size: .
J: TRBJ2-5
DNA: TGCGCCAGCAGCCAAGATCGCCTAGCGGGGGTAGGTCGGTCCACGGAGACCCAGTACTTC
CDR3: CASSQDRLAGVGRSTETQYF

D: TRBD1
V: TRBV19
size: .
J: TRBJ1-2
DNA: TGTGCCAGTAGTGCGGACAGGGATTATGGCTACACCTTC
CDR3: CASSADRDYGYTF

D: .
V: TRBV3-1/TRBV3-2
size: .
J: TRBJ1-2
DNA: TGTGCCAGCAGCCAAGGGGAGCTGGCCCGGGACAACGGCTACACCTTC
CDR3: CASSQGELARDNGYTF

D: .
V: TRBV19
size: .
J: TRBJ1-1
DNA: TGTGCCAGTAGGTCCCTACAGGGCTACACTGAAGCTTTCTTT
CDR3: CASRSLQGYTEAFF

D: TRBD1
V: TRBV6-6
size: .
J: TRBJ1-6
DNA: TGTGCCAGCAGTCGGGACAGGGCTAATTCACCCCTCCACTTT
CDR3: CASSRDRANSPLHF

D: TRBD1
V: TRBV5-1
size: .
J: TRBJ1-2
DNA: TGCGCCAGCAGCTTGGGGGCAGGGGGCGAAGACTATGGCTACACCTTC
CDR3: CASSLGAGGEDYGYTF

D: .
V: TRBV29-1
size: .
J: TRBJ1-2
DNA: TGCAGCGTTGAAGAAGCCATTCTCTACACCTTC
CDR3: CSVEEAILYTF

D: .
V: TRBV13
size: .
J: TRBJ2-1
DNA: TGTGCCAGCAGCCAACGGAGGAAGGACCGTGAGCAGTTCTTC
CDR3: CASSQRRKDREQFF

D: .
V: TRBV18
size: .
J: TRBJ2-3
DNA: TGTGCCAGCTCACCATGGCAGGATGGATCAGATACGCAGTATTTT
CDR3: CASSPWQDGSDTQYF

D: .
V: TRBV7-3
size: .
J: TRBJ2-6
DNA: TGTGCCAGCAGCCCCTCTAAAACTGGGGCCAACGTCCTGACTTTC
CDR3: CASSPSKTGANVLTF

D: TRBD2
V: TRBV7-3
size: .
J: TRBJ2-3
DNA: TGTGCCAGCAGCTTAAGGGGCGGGGGGGCCCGCACAGATACGCAGTATTTT
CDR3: CASSLRGGGARTDTQYF

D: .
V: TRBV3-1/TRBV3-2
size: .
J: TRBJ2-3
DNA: TGTGCCAGCAGCAACTTTCAGGGCACAGATACGCAGTATTTT
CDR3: CASSNFQGTDTQYF

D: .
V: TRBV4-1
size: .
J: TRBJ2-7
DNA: TGCGCCAGCAGCCAAGGGCGAACGGGCTACGAGCAGTACTTC
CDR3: CASSQGRTGYEQYF

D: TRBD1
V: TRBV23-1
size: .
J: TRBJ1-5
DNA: TGCGCCAGCAGTCAACCCGGGACAGGAGATAGCAATCAGCCCCAGCATTTT
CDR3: CASSQPGTGDSNQPQHF

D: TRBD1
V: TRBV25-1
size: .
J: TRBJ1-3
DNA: TGTGCCAGCAGTGAATCACGGACAGGGGGTAAGGGAAACACCATATATTTT
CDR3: CASSESRTGGKGNTIYF

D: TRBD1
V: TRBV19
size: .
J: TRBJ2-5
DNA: TGTGCCAGTAGTTCCCACAGGGGTCCAGAGACCCAGTACTTC
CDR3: CASSSHRGPETQYF

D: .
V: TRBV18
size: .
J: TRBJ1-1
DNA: TGTGCCAGCTCACCCCAAGGGGGGGGTATGAACACTGAAGCTTTCTTT
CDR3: CASSPQGGGMNTEAFF

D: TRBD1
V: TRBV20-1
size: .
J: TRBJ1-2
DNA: TGCAGTGCTAGTCCTACAGGGGTTGCTGGCTACACCTTC
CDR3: CSASPTGVAGYTF